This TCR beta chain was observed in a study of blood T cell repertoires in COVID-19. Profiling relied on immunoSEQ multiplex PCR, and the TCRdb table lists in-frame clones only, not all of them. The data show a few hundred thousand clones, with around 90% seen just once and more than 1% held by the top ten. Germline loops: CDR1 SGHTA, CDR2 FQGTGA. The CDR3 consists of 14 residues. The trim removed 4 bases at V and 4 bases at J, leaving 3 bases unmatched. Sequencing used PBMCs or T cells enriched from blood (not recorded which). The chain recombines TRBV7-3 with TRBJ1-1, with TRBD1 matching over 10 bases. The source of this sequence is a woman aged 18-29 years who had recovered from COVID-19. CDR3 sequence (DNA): TGTGCCAGCAGCTCGACAGGGGGCGGCACTGAAGCTTTCTTT. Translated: CASSSTGGGTEAFF.